This TCR beta chain appears in the sequencing data of a study of cytomegalovirus exposure and HLA in healthy donors. Study-wide results and limits: Most TCR sequences showed up rarely, but some public TCRs showed up in many donors. The investigators catalogued 180 or so TCR beta chains as cytomegalovirus-associated. CMV antigen specificity of three CMV-associated chains was confirmed in vitro.

As concerns this clone: Antigen unknown.

Assay used: immunoSEQ multiplex PCR; TCRdb lists only in-frame clones, some missing. This table holds 120,000 or so clones, almost 90% found once. Trimming removed 6 bases from V and 0 bases from J, with 12 bases in between. This CDR3 is built from 15 residues. The germline V gene has CDR1 SGDLS and CDR2 YYNGEE. The origin of this receptor is a young man in good health and CMV-seronegative. Sequenced material: PBMCs. This chain connects TRBV9 to TRBJ2-2; possible D gene TRBD2, 5 bases. Here the CDR3 reads CASNFAGSNTGELFF. In DNA, the CDR3 is TGTGCCAGCAATTTTGCGGGCTCGAACACCGGGGAGCTGTTTTTT. The variable domain in full, with the rest retrieved from reference TRBV9 and TRBJ2-2, is DSGVTQTPKHLITATGQRVTLRCSPRSGDLSVYWYQQSLDQGLQFLIQYYNGEERAKGNILERFSAQQFPDLHSELNLSSLELGDSALYFCASNFAGSNTGELFFGEGSRLTVL.